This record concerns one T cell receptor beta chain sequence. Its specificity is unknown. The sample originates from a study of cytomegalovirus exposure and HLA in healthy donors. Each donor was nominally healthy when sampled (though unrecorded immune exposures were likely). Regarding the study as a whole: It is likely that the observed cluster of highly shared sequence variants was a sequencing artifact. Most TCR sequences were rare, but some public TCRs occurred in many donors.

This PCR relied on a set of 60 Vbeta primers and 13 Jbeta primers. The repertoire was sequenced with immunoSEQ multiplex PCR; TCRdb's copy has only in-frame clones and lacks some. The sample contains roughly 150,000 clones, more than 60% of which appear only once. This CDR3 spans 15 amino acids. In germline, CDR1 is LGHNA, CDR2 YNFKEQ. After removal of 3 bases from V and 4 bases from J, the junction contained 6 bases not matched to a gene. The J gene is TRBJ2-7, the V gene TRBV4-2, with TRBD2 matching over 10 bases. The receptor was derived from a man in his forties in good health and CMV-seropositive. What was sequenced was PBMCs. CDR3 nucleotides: TGTGCCAGCAGCCAGGCCTCTAGCGGGGGATACGAGCAGTACTTC. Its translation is CASSQASSGGYEQYF.